This passage covers 18 T cell receptor beta chains from one sample sequenced in a study of post-analysis software for immune sequencing data (dated by TCRdb to about 2015). Study-wide conclusions, independent of this receptor: Patients showed significantly higher frequencies than controls for about 5 TRBV segments, among them TRBV5-6, TRBV5-1 and TRBV20-1.

Library preparation employed PCR. Sequencing relied on an Illumina HiSeq 2500. To reduce PCR and sequencing biases, unique molecular identifiers were built into the TCR beta cDNA libraries. TCRdb applied fastp at Q25 and MiXCR to the public reads, then kept only in-frame beta chains. Every entry covers one CDR3 protein and lists the most common genes and DNA from its rows. This sample lists 430,000 or so distinct CDR3 sequences; approximately 38% were detected once. Less than 10% of the sample comes from the top ten. Antigen specificity for these receptors is unknown. Material for sequencing was blood. These receptors all stem from a girl aged 2 to 10 with multiple sclerosis.

This clonotype turned up a few times. The chain combines TRBV4-1 with TRBJ2-7, with 8 bases identical to TRBD1. CDR1 is MGHRA, CDR2 YSYEKL, per germline. The J segment lost 4 bases and the V segment lost 3 bases, leaving 5 bases of the junction unmatched. The CDR3 is 14 amino acids. The DNA of the CDR3 is TGCGCCAGCAGCCACCCGGGACAGGCGTACGAGCAGTACTTC. Protein: CASSHPGQAYEQYF.

This clonotype was observed a few times. The V and J genes are TRBV4-1 and TRBJ2-7; 8 nucleotides align to TRBD2. After removal of 1 base from V and 7 bases from J, the junction contained 3 bases not matched to a gene. CDR3 length: 13 amino acids. Germline V lookup: CDR1 MGHRA, CDR2 YSYEKL. The DNA of the CDR3 is TGCGCCAGCAGCCAAGCGGGGGGGTGGGAGCAGTACTTC. This sequence encodes CASSQAGGWEQYF.

The V gene is TRBV5-1, the J gene TRBJ2-7; TRBD1 aligns across 8 bases. V lost 3 bases to trimming and J lost 2 bases; unmatched junction nucleotides: 7. In germline, CDR1 is SGHRS, CDR2 YFSETQ. This CDR3 spans 15 amino acids. The CDR3 protein is CASSWYGQGAYEQYF. The CDR3 DNA follows: TGCGCCAGCAGCTGGTATGGACAGGGCGCCTACGAGCAGTACTTC.

This clonotype was counted a single time. The chain recombines TRBV21-1 with TRBJ2-5; TRBD2 is the table's D call and was not checked against the DNA. TRBV21-1 is described as a pseudogene. This CDR3 is built from 17 residues. This CDR3 reads CASSKGQGGNGGETQYF. For the CDR3, the DNA is TGTGCCAGCAGCAAAGGGCAGGGAGGGAATGGAGGAGAGACCCAGTACTTC.

This clonotype was seen more than once but under ten times. The chain carries TRBV5-1 and TRBJ2-7; the D gene is possibly TRBD1 (5 bases). Trimming left V 0 bases short and J 6 bases short, with 13 bases between. Germline V gives CDR1 SGHRS, CDR2 YFSETQ. This CDR3 spans 14 amino acids. The CDR3 DNA sequence: TGCGCCAGCAGCTTGGTATCGGCAGGGTCCGAGCAGTACTTC. Translated, it gives CASSLVSAGSEQYF.

This clonotype was observed a few times. The chain couples TRBV3-1 to TRBJ2-7; D unclear. This CDR3 is built from 16 residues. Germline V gene sequence: CDR1 LGHDT, CDR2 YNNKEL (reference sequence). The V gene lost 0 bases and the J gene lost 2 bases, with 14 bases spanning the gap. This chain's CDR3 is CASSQDRTAIAYEQYF. In nucleotides, the CDR3 is TGTGCCAGCAGCCAAGATAGAACAGCGATAGCCTACGAGCAGTACTTC.

This clonotype showed up just a few times. The chain combines TRBV9 with TRBJ2-5; 9 nucleotides line up with TRBD2. CDR1 and CDR2 from the germline V gene are SGDLS and YYNGEE. The CDR3 is 16 amino acids. V was pared by 3 bases and J by 5 bases, with 11 bases of the junction left unmatched. The CDR3 DNA reads as TGTGCCAGCAGCGCCCAAACCCTAGCGGGATATGAGACCCAGTACTTC. It specifies CASSAQTLAGYETQYF. Full variable domain (remainder filled in from reference TRBV9 and TRBJ2-5): DSGVTQTPKHLITATGQRVTLRCSPRSGDLSVYWYQQSLDQGLQFLIQYYNGEERAKGNILERFSAQQFPDLHSELNLSSLELGDSALYFCASSAQTLAGYETQYFGPGTRLLVL.

This chain connects TRBV5-1 to TRBJ2-2; no reliable D call. V lost 0 bases and J 7 bases, leaving 7 bases between the germline ends. Looked up from germline, CDR1 is SGHRS and CDR2 is YFSETQ. This CDR3 contains 13 residues. CDR3 residues: CASSLEGYGELFF. CDR3 DNA sequence: TGCGCCAGCAGCTTGGAGGGTTACGGGGAGCTGTTTTTT.

The chain combines TRBV12-3 or TRBV12-4 with TRBJ2-5; 8 bases map to TRBD2. The CDR3 sequence is 13 residues long. V shed 5 bases and J 7 bases; nucleotides not matched to a gene: 6. CDR3 in amino acids: CASSPGLAGTQYF. The CDR3 DNA reads as TGTGCCAGCAGTCCAGGACTAGCCGGGACCCAGTACTTC.

With regard to this clonotype: The junction and the germline gene differ at one end; a read error may be behind it. CDR3: CASSLAQGARETQYF. The CDR3 DNA is TGTGCTAGCAGCTTAGCGCAGGGGGCAAGAGAGACCCAGTACTTC. The rearrangement joins TRBV7-7 to TRBJ2-5; 8 positions agree with TRBD1. Germline V CDR1 and CDR2: SSHAT, FNYEAQ (reference sequence). The CDR3 covers 15 residues.

The chain employs TRBV6-4 and TRBJ2-3; TRBD2 aligns across 9 bases. The V and J ends lost 0 bases and 4 bases, in that order; junction bases with no gene match: 2. Germline V lookup: CDR1 MRHNA, CDR2 SNTAGT. The CDR3 has 15 amino acids. The CDR3 DNA follows: TGTGCCAGCAGTGACTCGGGCGGGAGGGCAGATACGCAGTATTTT. This encodes CASSDSGGRADTQYF.

The chain couples TRBV7-2 to TRBJ2-7, with 9 bases fitting TRBD1. The CDR3 contains 15 residues. V lost 6 bases, J lost 1 base, and 7 bases stayed unmatched. Germline CDR1 SGHTA, CDR2 FQGNSA. The CDR3 bases are TGTGCCAGCAGTGAGGTGGGACAGGGTTCCTACGAGCAGTACTTC. The encoded protein is CASSEVGQGSYEQYF.

The table lists this clonotype with a few counts. The CDR3 spells CSVNRDLNTEAFF. CDR3 DNA: TGCAGCGTGAACAGGGACTTGAACACTGAAGCTTTCTTT. The chain recombines TRBV29-1 with TRBJ1-1; perhaps TRBD1 as D (6 bases). The CDR3 spans 13 residues. V was shortened by 6 bases and J by 0 bases, with 11 bases between the two germline ends. Per germline, CDR1 SQVTM and CDR2 ANQGSEA.

This clonotype was found a few times. The chain uses TRBV6-1 and TRBJ2-4, with D maybe TRBD1 (6 bases). Near its end, the DNA agrees better with TRBJ2-7, so the J call may be wrong. This CDR3 has 16 amino acids. Germline CDR1 and CDR2: MNHNS and SASEGT. The CDR3 DNA reads TGTGCCAGCAGTACCAAATCAGCAGGGGTAGGCTACGAGCAGTACTTC. As protein: CASSTKSAGVGYEQYF.

The J gene is TRBJ1-1, the V gene TRBV6-5; possible D gene TRBD1, 5 bases. CDR3 length: 15 amino acids. Trimming shortened V by 0 bases and J by 0 bases, and 8 bases separated the two germline ends. Looked up from germline, CDR1 is MNHEY and CDR2 is SVGAGI. The CDR3 protein is CASSYSQGVNTEAFF. CDR3 sequence (DNA): TGTGCCAGCAGTTACTCCCAGGGAGTGAACACTGAAGCTTTCTTT.

In this sample, this clonotype turned up a few times. The rearrangement joins TRBV7-2 to TRBJ2-5, with TRBD2 matching 9 bases. From germline, CDR1 is SGHTA and CDR2 FQGNSA. The CDR3 runs to 18 residues. V lost 2 bases and J lost 4; bases outside the gene matches: 14. The CDR3 sequence is CASSLSGSRGGAGETQYF. The DNA of the CDR3 is TGTGCCAGCAGCTTATCGGGCAGTCGCGGGGGGGCTGGAGAGACCCAGTACTTC.

The genes are TRBV6-5 and TRBJ2-7, with a weak D call TRBD1 (7 bases). The CDR3 is made up of 15 amino acids. The V end was cut by 3 bases, the J end by 10 bases, with 22 bases between. Germline values: CDR1 MNHEY, CDR2 SVGAGI. In nucleotides, the CDR3 is TGTGCCAGCAGTTATTCCAGGGGGGCCAAAAACGTTCAGTACTTC. Its protein product is CASSYSRGAKNVQYF.

V and J are TRBV4-3 and TRBJ2-7; D is unresolved. V lost 0 bases, J lost 0 bases, and 12 bases lay in between. The CDR3 runs to 16 residues. Germline CDR1 is LGHNA and CDR2 is YSLEER. CDR3 protein: CASSQELADNSYEQYF. The CDR3 DNA reads as TGCGCCAGCAGCCAAGAACTTGCGGATAACTCCTACGAGCAGTACTTC.